The 10 T cell receptor beta chains below all came from one sample that was sequenced in a study of control samples from healthy donors and cancer patients. Assay used: immunoSEQ multiplex PCR; TCRdb lists only in-frame clones, some missing. Of 170,000 or so clones in the sample, 75% to 95% were seen once. What was sequenced was blood. Receptors were obtained from a woman aged 40 to 49 in good health.

The chain links TRBV6-5 to TRBJ1-3, with unresolved D. The CDR3 runs 16 residues. Trimming removed 0 bases from V and 1 base from J, with 10 bases in between. CDR1 is MNHEY, CDR2 SVGAGI, per germline. The DNA for the CDR3 is TGTGCCAGCAGTTACTCTGGCGGAACTTCTGGAAACACCATATATTTT. Translated: CASSYSGGTSGNTIYF.

In its sample, this clone was seen once. The chain has TRBV6-6 and TRBJ2-7; D unclear. CDR3 length equals 14 residues. Trimming cost V 0 bases and J 0 bases, with 6 bases left between them. The germline CDR1 and CDR2 sequences are MNHNY and SVGAGI (reference sequence). CDR3 DNA: TGTGCCAGCAGTTACTCGATTAGCTCCTACGAGCAGTACTTC. This codes for CASSYSISSYEQYF.

As concerns this clone: An end of the junction does not agree with germline; a read error may underlie this. The V gene is TRBV5-1, the J gene TRBJ1-1, with D perhaps TRBD1 (5 bases). The CDR3 runs to 13 residues. The germline CDR1 and CDR2 sequences are SGHRS and YFSETQ. Here the CDR3 reads CASSLDGGGEAFF. Written as DNA, the CDR3 is TGCGCCAGCAGTTTGGACGGGGGTGGAGAAGCTTTCTTT.

The rearrangement joins TRBV7-8 to TRBJ1-2; a possible D gene is TRBD1 (6 bases). V lost 0 bases, J lost 7 bases, and 15 bases lay in between. In germline, CDR1 is SGHVS, CDR2 FQNEAQ. CDR3 length equals 15 residues. The CDR3 sequence: CASSLAPEGDIGYTF. CDR3 nucleotide sequence: TGTGCCAGCAGCTTAGCGCCGGAGGGGGATATTGGCTACACCTTC.

V gene TRBV27 combines with J gene TRBJ1-6, with D possibly TRBD1 on 6 matching bases. The CDR3 sequence is 18 residues long. The germline V gene encodes CDR1 MNHEY and CDR2 SMNVEV (reference sequence). V was pared by 2 bases and J by 0 bases, with 14 bases between. CDR3: CASSLGQGRASYNSPLHF. Written as DNA, the CDR3 is TGTGCCAGCAGTTTAGGGCAGGGGCGCGCCTCCTATAATTCACCCCTCCACTTT.

The J gene is TRBJ2-3, the V gene TRBV5-1; TRBD2 might be the D (5 bases). Trimming took 2 bases from V and 0 from J, leaving 13 bases between them. Per the germline V gene, CDR1 is SGHRS and CDR2 is YFSETQ. The CDR3 loop spans 16 amino acids. The CDR3 loop reads CASSFTAGSSTDTQYF. In DNA, the CDR3 is TGCGCCAGCAGCTTCACGGCGGGCTCTAGCACAGATACGCAGTATTTT.

As DNA, the CDR3 is TGTGCCAGCAGTTTAGAACAGCGTTATGAGCAGTTCTTC. It encodes CASSLEQRYEQFF. J is TRBJ2-1 and V is TRBV12-3 or TRBV12-4, with unresolved D. CDR3 length: 13 residues. Trimming took off 1 base at V and 8 bases at J, with 9 bases between the two ends.

This clone was counted between two and nine times. In the same sample, other DNA sequences code for this CDR3. DNA for the CDR3: TGCGCCAGCAGCTTGGAAGGGCACAGCGGGGAGCTGTTTTTT. Translating gives CASSLEGHSGELFF. This chain connects TRBV5-1 to TRBJ2-2; D is ambiguous. Trimming took off 0 bases at V and 7 bases at J, with 10 bases between the two ends. The V gene's germline CDR1 is SGHRS and CDR2 YFSETQ. This CDR3 is built from 14 residues.

The gene calls are TRBV5-1 and TRBJ2-7; 7 bases are a match to TRBD1. Germline-derived CDR1 and CDR2 are SGHRS and YFSETQ. The V gene end was trimmed by 4 bases and the J gene end by 3 bases; junction bases not matched to a gene: 7. There are 14 residues in the CDR3. The CDR3 nucleotides read TGCGCCAGCAGCATTGACAGGGATCTCTACGAGCAGTACTTC. It codes for CASSIDRDLYEQYF. The full variable domain, completed using reference TRBV5-1 and TRBJ2-7, is KAGVTQTPRYLIKTRGQQVTLSCSPISGHRSVSWYQQTPGQGLQFLFEYFSETQRNKGNFPGRFSGRQFSNSRSEMNVSTLELGDSALYLCASSIDRDLYEQYFGPGTRLTVT.

V is TRBV10-2 and J is TRBJ1-2; tentative D call: TRBD1 (6 bases). Trimming removed 7 bases at V and 0 bases at J, with 9 bases between. This CDR3 is built from 13 residues. CDR1 and CDR2 from the germline V gene are WSHSY and SAAADI. CDR3 DNA: TGCGCCAGCAACCGACAGGCTAACTATGGCTACACCTTC. This encodes CASNRQANYGYTF.